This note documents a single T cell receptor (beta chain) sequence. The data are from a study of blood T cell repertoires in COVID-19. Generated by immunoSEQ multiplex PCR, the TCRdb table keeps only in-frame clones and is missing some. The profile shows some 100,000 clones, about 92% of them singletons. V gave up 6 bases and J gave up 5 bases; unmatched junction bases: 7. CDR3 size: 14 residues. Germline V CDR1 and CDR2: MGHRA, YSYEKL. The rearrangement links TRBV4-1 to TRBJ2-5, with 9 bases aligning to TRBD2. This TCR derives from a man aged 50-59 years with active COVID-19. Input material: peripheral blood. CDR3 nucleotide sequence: TGCGCCAGCAGTCTGACTAGCGGAGGTGAGACCCAGTACTTC. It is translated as CASSLTSGGETQYF.